This TCR beta chain was captured in a study of metastatic and nonmetastatic thyroid tumors. Study overall: Samples came from malignant and benign thyroid patients, and repertoires were compared across blood and tumor or nodule tissue.

CDR1 and CDR2 from the germline V gene are LNHDA and SQIVND (reference sequence). The V segment lost 3 bases and the J segment 9 bases; nucleotides outside the gene matches: 13. CDR3 size: 17 residues. Thyroid surgery was performed in patients who had received no treatment beforehand. MiXCR reprocessed the PCR reads for TCRdb. In the table there are more than 40,000 clones, 4% of which are singletons. This clone was picked up many times. Material for sequencing was blood. The clonotype comes from a female donor with papillary thyroid cancer or a benign thyroid nodule (not recorded which). Some clones in this sample may be carry-over from other donors' samples. The rearrangement uses TRBV19 and TRBJ2-1, with 11 nucleotides matching TRBD2. CDR3 DNA sequence: TGTGCCAGTAGTATGAGGGTAGCGGGAGGGAATCTGGCTGAGCAGTTCTTC. This codes for CASSMRVAGGNLAEQFF.